Sequencing of this T cell receptor (beta chain) was carried out in a study of early stage breast cancer tumors. This clone occurred a few times. Its antigen is still unknown. Each sample had two DNA replicates, about 0.52 ug blood or roughly 1.4 ug tissue. Sequenced by immunoSEQ multiplex PCR; TCRdb stores in-frame clones only, minus some. Found here are some 28,000 clones, about 59% of them singletons; the top ten hold around 9.1%. Findings and limits, study-wide: Most shared enriched TCRB sequences were commonly generated ones. Blood repertoires resembled normal breast more than tumor.

The sequenced material came from breast tumor tissue. This sequence originates from a person in their fifties with breast cancer.

CDR3 region: CAWSGTSGNTQYF. CDR3 nucleotide sequence: TGTGCCTGGAGTGGGACTAGCGGGAATACGCAGTATTTT. This chain joins TRBV30 and TRBJ2-3; TRBD2 matches 12 bases. Germline trimming cut 1 base from V and 7 bases from J; bases unmatched to any gene: 0. This CDR3 is 13 amino acids long. CDR1 and CDR2 (germline): GTSNPN, SVGIG (reference sequence).